The 18 T cell receptor beta chains given below trace back to one sample, sequenced in a study of post-analysis software for immune sequencing data. Incorporated into the TCR beta cDNA libraries were unique molecular identifiers, which served to reduce PCR and sequencing biases. One entry per CDR3 protein, called by TCRdb with MiXCR from the PCR reads. Of fewer than 850,000 distinct CDR3 sequences in the sample, roughly 30% were seen once. General study points: About 5 TRBV segments appeared more often in patients than in controls, and TRBV5-6, TRBV5-1 and TRBV20-1 were among these.

For these TCRs, the target antigens are not known. The sample was blood. The receptor set was obtained from a girl aged 10-17 years with multiple sclerosis.

The chain links TRBV12-3 or TRBV12-4 to TRBJ1-3; D possibly corresponds to TRBD1 (5 bases). The V end was cut by 5 bases, the J end by 4 bases, with 12 bases between. CDR3 size: 14 residues. CDR3 sequence reads: CASSPGLRGNTIYF. DNA of the CDR3: TGTGCCAGCAGTCCAGGGTTGAGAGGAAACACCATATATTTT.

V usage is TRBV27 and J usage is TRBJ1-2; 8 bases map to TRBD1. J lost 3 bases, V lost 5 bases, and 5 bases had no gene match. Per germline, CDR1 MNHEY and CDR2 SMNVEV (reference sequence). The CDR3 sequence is 14 residues long. The CDR3 protein is CASSPDRADYGYTF. The CDR3, as DNA: TGTGCCAGCAGTCCGGACAGGGCAGACTATGGCTACACCTTC.

J is TRBJ1-1 and V is TRBV5-1; the D is unclear. This CDR3 has 14 residues. The V gene's germline CDR1 is SGHRS and CDR2 YFSETQ. Trimming shortened V by 3 bases and J by 0 bases, and 9 bases separated the two germline ends. The CDR3 nucleotides read TGCGCCAGCAGCTGCGCAGATTTGAACACTGAAGCTTTCTTT. Its translation: CASSCADLNTEAFF.

This clonotype has just a few counts. V and J are TRBV6-1 and TRBJ1-5, with 7 bases identical to TRBD1. V dropped 4 bases and J dropped 4; count of bases not matched to a gene: 4. Germline CDR1 is MNHNS and CDR2 is SASEGT. This CDR3 region has 14 residues. CDR3 DNA sequence: TGTGCCAGCAGTGGGAGCAGGGGGAATCAGCCCCAGCATTTT. Its translation: CASSGSRGNQPQHF.

This clonotype was counted many times. This chain connects TRBV27 to TRBJ1-2; D perhaps matches TRBD1 (5 bases). Germline CDR1 MNHEY, CDR2 SMNVEV (reference sequence). V lost 4 bases and J 2 bases, leaving 14 bases between the germline ends. The CDR3 is 15 residues long. The CDR3 region is CASSSQTGTNYGYTF. The DNA for the CDR3 is TGTGCCAGCAGTTCCCAAACAGGCACAAACTATGGCTACACCTTC.

The V and J genes are TRBV5-5 and TRBJ2-7; possibly TRBD1 for D (6 bases). V was trimmed by 4 bases and J by 0 bases, leaving 11 bases between them. This CDR3 has 14 residues. The V gene's germline CDR1 is SGHKS and CDR2 YYEKEE (reference sequence). For the CDR3, the DNA is TGTGCCAGCAGCGGGGGCCCTATCTCCTACGAGCAGTACTTC. This codes for CASSGGPISYEQYF.

Of note for this clonotype: A read error may explain this, as a much larger clone is one base away. CDR3 in amino acids: CAGSRTGGSSYEQYF. The DNA for the CDR3 is TGTGCCGGCAGTAGGACAGGGGGTAGCTCCTACGAGCAGTACTTC. The V gene is TRBV27, the J gene TRBJ2-7, with 10 bases aligning to TRBD1. CDR3 length: 15 residues. The germline V gene has CDR1 MNHEY and CDR2 SMNVEV (reference sequence).

The gene calls are TRBV28 and TRBJ2-5; no reliable D call. Trimming took off 5 bases at V and 11 bases at J, with 15 bases between the two ends. The CDR3 runs 12 residues. Per the germline V gene, CDR1 is MDHEN and CDR2 is SYDVKM. In DNA form, the CDR3 reads TGTGCCAGCAGTAAGGCCCCCTTTGTGCAGTACTTC. This gives the protein CASSKAPFVQYF.

This clonotype came up once. The genes are TRBV20-1 and TRBJ1-2, with D unresolved. The CDR3 totals 14 residues. CDR1 is DFQATT and CDR2 is SNEGSKA in the germline V gene (reference sequence). V was clipped by 2 bases and J by 4 bases, with 14 bases between them. CDR3 amino acids: CSARIAWRSYGYTF. The CDR3 nucleotides are TGCAGTGCTAGAATAGCGTGGCGCAGCTATGGCTACACCTTC.

A remark on this clonotype: Since a much larger clone is just one base distant, this may be a read error. The V gene is TRBV6-5, the J gene TRBJ2-3; 7 bases map to TRBD1. Germline values: CDR1 MNHEY, CDR2 SVGAGI. This CDR3 comprises 17 residues. This CDR3 is CASSYSGTDPITDTQDF. The DNA of the CDR3 is TGTGCCAGCAGTTACTCTGGGACAGACCCTATTACAGATACGCAGGATTTT.

This clonotype was counted between two and nine times. This chain joins TRBV10-3 and TRBJ2-7, with no clear D. Deletions cut 10 bases from V and 3 bases from J, with 16 bases between. The CDR3 consists of 13 residues. From germline, CDR1 is ENHRY and CDR2 SYGVKD. CDR3 in DNA: TGTGCCACAACGGCGGTCCGCGACTACGAGCAGTACTTC. Translated: CATTAVRDYEQYF.

The chain has TRBV20-1 and TRBJ1-2; D gene ambiguous. Germline loops: CDR1 DFQATT, CDR2 SNEGSKA (reference sequence). CDR3 length: 14 residues. The CDR3 sequence: CSAETALVPKAYTF. The CDR3 DNA reads as TGCAGCGCTGAAACAGCGTTGGTTCCGAAGGCCTACACCTTC.

This clonotype was counted between two and nine times. The V gene is TRBV5-1, the J gene TRBJ2-1; 8 bases are shared with TRBD2. After removal of 0 bases from V and 8 bases from J, the junction contained 7 bases not matched to a gene. CDR3 length: 15 residues. Germline CDR1 reads SGHRS; CDR2 reads YFSETQ. The DNA for the CDR3 is TGCGCCAGCAGCTTGGCGGGAGGGCTCGCTGATGAGCAGTTCTTC. This encodes CASSLAGGLADEQFF.

This clonotype turned up a few times. The chain couples TRBV20-1 to TRBJ1-2, with D perhaps matching TRBD1 (6 bases). V lost 3 bases to trimming and J lost 2 bases, with 13 bases between them. CDR1 is DFQATT and CDR2 is SNEGSKA in the germline V gene (reference sequence). This CDR3 is 14 amino acids long. The CDR3 spells CSASTGILNYGYTF. Here the CDR3 DNA reads TGCAGTGCTAGCACAGGGATTTTAAACTATGGCTACACCTTC.

This clonotype was seen at least ten times. This chain links TRBV7-9 with TRBJ2-7, with a tentative D call TRBD1 (5 bases). Looked up from germline, CDR1 is SEHNR and CDR2 is FQNEAQ (reference sequence). Deletions cut 1 base from V and 2 bases from J, with 15 bases between. There are 16 residues in the CDR3. The CDR3 loop is CASSLEGPSTPYEQYF. CDR3 bases: TGTGCCAGCAGCTTAGAGGGGCCCTCGACCCCCTACGAGCAGTACTTC.

V gene TRBV4-3 combines with J gene TRBJ2-5; D not certain. The DNA matches TRBJ2-7 better at its end, which makes the J call doubtful. The germline CDR1 and CDR2 sequences are LGHNA and YSLEER. The CDR3 runs 15 residues. The CDR3 sequence is CARAESGSLPYEQYF. DNA for the CDR3: TGCGCCAGGGCCGAGTCTGGGTCCCTACCTTACGAGCAGTACTTC.

Many counts were recorded for this clonotype. The V gene is TRBV2, the J gene TRBJ2-4; 7 positions agree with TRBD2. The germline gives CDR1 SNHLY, CDR2 FYNNEI. The CDR3 contains 19 residues. Trimming took 1 base from V and 2 from J; bases not matched to a gene: 14. CDR3 coding DNA: TGTGCCAGCAGTGAAGTTGCGAGCGGGGTAACGACTTCCAAAAACATTCAGTACTTC. It encodes CASSEVASGVTTSKNIQYF. Complete variable domain (other parts from reference TRBV2 and TRBJ2-4): EPEVTQTPSHQVTQMGQEVILRCVPISNHLYFYWYRQILGQKVEFLVSFYNNEISEKSEIFDDQFSVERPDGSNFTLKIRSTKLEDSAMYFCASSEVASGVTTSKNIQYFGAGTRLSVL.

This clonotype was counted only a few times. The chain carries TRBV6-1 and TRBJ2-3, with 9 positions matching TRBD1. CDR1 is MNHNS and CDR2 is SASEGT in the germline V gene. The length of the CDR3 is 16 residues. J lost 1 base, V lost 0 bases, and 2 bases had no gene match. DNA for the CDR3: TGTGCCAGCAGTGAAGCGAGGACAGGGGGCACAGATACGCAGTATTTT. It translates to CASSEARTGGTDTQYF.